Listed below are T cell receptor beta chains from one sample, sequenced in a study of control samples from healthy donors and cancer patients. Produced via immunoSEQ multiplex PCR; TCRdb's table is partial and in-frame only. The table lists about 98,000 clones, around 80% of them singletons. The sample consisted of blood. The receptors shown here come from a man between 60 and 75 years old in good health. The CDR3 runs from the conserved cysteine through the conserved F or W. The order of the fields is CDR3 length, V gene, clone size, J gene, D gene, CDR3 protein. A D gene is named only where the DNA matches it firmly. Expanded clones are given a class, and other clones once, few, many or no size at all.

len: 16; v_gene: TRBV5-6; abundance: -; j_gene: TRBJ2-2; d_gene: -; CDR3aa: CASSLVGVADTGELFF
len: 11; v_gene: TRBV7-8; abundance: many; j_gene: TRBJ1-1; d_gene: -; CDR3aa: CASSLGRVAFF
len: 15; v_gene: TRBV21-1; abundance: -; j_gene: TRBJ1-5; d_gene: -; CDR3aa: CASTIERSSNQPQHF
len: 15; v_gene: TRBV21-1; abundance: -; j_gene: TRBJ2-7; d_gene: -; CDR3aa: CASRETSGQIYEQYF
len: 18; v_gene: TRBV10-2; abundance: -; j_gene: TRBJ2-3; d_gene: TRBD2; CDR3aa: CASSEWTGGHGDTDTQYF
len: 15; v_gene: TRBV5-1; abundance: -; j_gene: TRBJ1-4; d_gene: -; CDR3aa: CASSLDLQSNEKLFF
len: 16; v_gene: TRBV14; abundance: -; j_gene: TRBJ2-7; d_gene: TRBD2; CDR3aa: CASSRKLAGRPYEQYF
len: 16; v_gene: TRBV5-6; abundance: -; j_gene: TRBJ1-4; d_gene: -; CDR3aa: CASSPRLAGSNEKLFF
len: 14; v_gene: TRBV10-3; abundance: -; j_gene: TRBJ2-5; d_gene: -; CDR3aa: CAISSITDQETQYF
len: 15; v_gene: TRBV27; abundance: -; j_gene: TRBJ2-3; d_gene: -; CDR3aa: CASSSGGAIMNTQYF
len: 14; v_gene: TRBV30; abundance: -; j_gene: TRBJ1-4; d_gene: -; CDR3aa: CACLQGTTNEKLFF
len: 16; v_gene: TRBV7-9; abundance: -; j_gene: TRBJ2-5; d_gene: TRBD2; CDR3aa: CASSRALGLAGGTQYF
len: 17; v_gene: TRBV27; abundance: -; j_gene: TRBJ1-3; d_gene: -; CDR3aa: CASSLRPAGPSGNTIYF
len: 15; v_gene: TRBV14; abundance: -; j_gene: TRBJ2-1; d_gene: -; CDR3aa: CASSQWAGDYNEQFF
len: 11; v_gene: TRBV6-5; abundance: -; j_gene: TRBJ1-1; d_gene: -; CDR3aa: CASSYGTRAFF
len: 15; v_gene: TRBV6-6; abundance: -; j_gene: TRBJ2-5; d_gene: TRBD1; CDR3aa: CASSYPGTAQETQYF
len: 13; v_gene: TRBV9; abundance: -; j_gene: TRBJ2-2; d_gene: -; CDR3aa: CASSVEGVGELFF
len: 15; v_gene: TRBV5-1; abundance: -; j_gene: TRBJ1-5; d_gene: -; CDR3aa: CASSLEAGVDQPQHF
len: 12; v_gene: TRBV7-8; abundance: few; j_gene: TRBJ2-7; d_gene: -; CDR3aa: CASTPGSYEQYF
len: 12; v_gene: TRBV3-1/TRBV3-2; abundance: -; j_gene: TRBJ2-7; d_gene: -; CDR3aa: CASSQSVNEQYF
len: 11; v_gene: TRBV20-1; abundance: few; j_gene: TRBJ1-1; d_gene: TRBD1; CDR3aa: CSAPDRMMAFF
len: 13; v_gene: TRBV12-3/TRBV12-4; abundance: -; j_gene: TRBJ2-7; d_gene: -; CDR3aa: CASSSPQGNEQYF
len: 15; v_gene: TRBV19; abundance: -; j_gene: TRBJ2-5; d_gene: TRBD2; CDR3aa: CASSSLAGLQETQYF
len: 14; v_gene: TRBV6-5; abundance: -; j_gene: TRBJ2-5; d_gene: -; CDR3aa: CASSKDPSQETQYF